Below, one T cell receptor (beta chain) is given with its context. This sample is part of a study of shared clonotypes between healthy human individuals. Germline loops: CDR1 SGHDT, CDR2 YYEEEE. CDR3 length: 16 residues. Trimming at V came to 4 bases and at J to 0 bases, leaving 6 bases not matched to a gene. The repertoire was sequenced with immunoSEQ multiplex PCR; TCRdb's copy has only in-frame clones and lacks some. The sample consists of fewer than 850,000 clones, about three quarters of them appearing once. Specimen: memory CD4+ T cells sorted from blood. The subset was: CD45RA-negative fraction. This rearrangement joins TRBV5-6 to TRBJ2-7, with TRBD2 identical over 11 bases. This clonotype was sampled from a woman aged 30 to 39 in good health. DNA for the CDR3: TGTGCCAGCAGCCGACTAGCGGGAATCAGCTCCTACGAGCAGTACTTC. It is translated as CASSRLAGISSYEQYF.